One T cell receptor beta chain is described in this entry. This CDR3 has 15 amino acids. In germline, CDR1 is LGHNA, CDR2 YSLEER. V trimming: 3 bases; J trimming: 6 bases; junction bases outside the gene matches: 5. A J-beta primer mix and a sample-barcoded 5' primer were used in a second PCR of roughly 7 to 12 cycles. Per-sample output comprised a minimum of 3 million paired-end reads containing CDR3. TCRdb called the 5' RACE reads again in MiXCR, with one record for every CDR3 protein. The table lists fewer than 900,000 distinct CDR3 sequences, 35% to 40% of them singletons, with 10% to 15% in the top ten. This sample was included in a study of blood T cells in healthy people across ages. Donors were systemically healthy Caucasian individuals from Russia aged roughly 6 to 95 years. Each sample had at least 6 million PBMCs isolated.

The chain uses TRBV4-3 and TRBJ1-4, with 9 nucleotides matching TRBD1. The specimen was blood. The clonotype originates from a young man in good health. The CDR3 sequence: CASSQEDRGDEKLFF. For the CDR3, the DNA is TGCGCCAGCAGCCAGGAGGACAGGGGTGATGAAAAACTGTTTTTT.